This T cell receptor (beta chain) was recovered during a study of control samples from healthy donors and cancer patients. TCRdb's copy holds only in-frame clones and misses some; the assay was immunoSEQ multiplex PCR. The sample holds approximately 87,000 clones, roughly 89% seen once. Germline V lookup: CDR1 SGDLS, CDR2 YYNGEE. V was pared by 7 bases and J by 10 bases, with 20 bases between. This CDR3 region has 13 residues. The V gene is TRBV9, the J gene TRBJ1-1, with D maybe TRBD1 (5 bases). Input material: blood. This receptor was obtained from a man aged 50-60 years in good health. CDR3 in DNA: TGTGCCAGCCCCCGGGGGGGGGTAAGCGCAGCTTTCTTT. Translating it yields CASPRGGVSAAFF.